Presented here are 16 T cell receptor beta chains from one specimen sequenced in a study of monozygotic twins with inflammatory bowel disease. TCRdb reprocessed the 5' RACE reads and reports one entry per CDR3 protein, with no DNA. Its table lists 150,000 to 200,000 distinct CDR3 sequences. Sequenced input: blood. The receptors were sampled from a human donor with ulcerative colitis or Crohn's disease, or a healthy co-twin of an affected twin (not recorded which).

This rearrangement joins TRBV28 to TRBJ2-1; TCRdb outputs TRBD1, but without DNA this stays unchecked. Germline CDR1 MDHEN, CDR2 SYDVKM. CDR3 length: 12 amino acids. The CDR3 sequence: CASSLQAAEQFF.

The J gene is TRBJ1-2, the V gene TRBV7-9. In germline, CDR1 is SEHNR, CDR2 FQNEAQ (reference sequence). This CDR3 is 12 amino acids long. The CDR3 reads CASSLVSYGYTF.

The rearrangement uses TRBV28 and TRBJ2-1; TCRdb calls TRBD1, which cannot be checked without DNA. Germline V gene data show CDR1 as MDHEN and CDR2 as SYDVKM. This CDR3 comprises 14 residues. This chain's CDR3 is CASSFSRDRDEQFF.

The chain combines TRBV24-1 with TRBJ1-5. In germline, CDR1 is KGHDR, CDR2 SFDVKD. The CDR3 has 15 residues. CDR3 sequence reads: CATSERSSSNQPQHF.

The chain couples TRBV3-1 to TRBJ1-1; TCRdb names TRBD1, which stays unverified in the absence of DNA. This CDR3 spans 15 amino acids. From germline, CDR1 is LGHDT and CDR2 YNNKEL (reference sequence). Here the CDR3 reads CASSPGTGVNTEAFF.

The rearrangement joins TRBV6-1 to TRBJ2-6; TCRdb indicates TRBD1, and absent DNA this call remains unverified. This CDR3 has 16 amino acids. Germline CDR1 is MNHNS and CDR2 is SASEGT. This chain's CDR3 is CATRGATSSGANVLTF.

The V call is TRBV20-1, the J call TRBJ1-3. The CDR3 sequence is 13 residues long. Germline loops: CDR1 DFQATT, CDR2 SNEGSKA (reference sequence). CDR3 in amino acids: CSASGVSGNTIYF.

V usage is TRBV20-1 and J usage is TRBJ2-7; the D call from TCRdb, TRBD1, cannot be confirmed without DNA. The CDR3 has 11 residues. Germline CDR1 reads DFQATT; CDR2 reads SNEGSKA (reference sequence). CDR3 residues: CSAIGGNKQYF.

The rearrangement uses TRBV6-4 and TRBJ2-2. The CDR3 length is 13 residues. Germline V gene lookup returns CDR1 MRHNA and CDR2 SNTAGT. CDR3 sequence: CASSDRDTGELFF.

The genes are TRBV18 and TRBJ2-7. This CDR3 comprises 16 residues. Germline V gene sequence: CDR1 KGHSH, CDR2 LQKENI. CDR3 sequence: CASSPSGTPSSHEQYF.

The chain is built from TRBV20-1 and TRBJ2-2. CDR1 is DFQATT, CDR2 SNEGSKA, per germline (reference sequence). CDR3 length: 11 residues. This CDR3 reads CSARESGELFF.

The gene calls are TRBV5-6 and TRBJ2-6. Germline CDR1 and CDR2: SGHDT and YYEEEE. CDR3 length: 14 residues. The CDR3 loop is CASTEGNGANVLTF.

The V call is TRBV4-3, the J call TRBJ2-7; without DNA, the TCRdb call of TRBD1 cannot be checked. Per germline, CDR1 LGHNA and CDR2 YSLEER. The CDR3 is made up of 14 amino acids. The CDR3 region is CASSQDRPAGEQYF.

The chain links TRBV7-3 to TRBJ2-2. The CDR3 is 13 residues long. Germline V lookup: CDR1 SGHTA, CDR2 FQGTGA. The CDR3 sequence: CASTSGDTGELFF.

The chain links TRBV6-2 or TRBV6-3 to TRBJ1-1. Germline CDR1 reads MNHEY; CDR2 reads SVGEGT. This CDR3 has 14 residues. The CDR3 sequence is CASSYGWGNTEAFF.

The chain couples TRBV7-3 to TRBJ2-3; TCRdb picks TRBD2, but there is no DNA to check that call. CDR1 is SGHTA, CDR2 FQGTGA, per germline. CDR3 size: 15 residues. CDR3: CASSLAGGEADTQYF.